This T cell receptor beta chain was sequenced in a study of cytomegalovirus exposure and HLA in healthy donors. This CDR3 contains 15 residues. V dropped 4 bases and J dropped 2; count of bases not matched to a gene: 5. Germline lookup yields CDR1 SEHNR and CDR2 FQNEAQ (reference sequence). Notes on the study in general: Being productive about 87% or about 30% of the time was typical of most TCR beta V segments in an earlier analysis. The authors later linked a missense DCLRE1C variant to TCR beta V- and J-gene trimming.

This clone appeared a single time. What it recognizes is unknown. With 60 Vbeta and 13 Jbeta primers, the PCR was carried out. Produced via immunoSEQ multiplex PCR; TCRdb's table is partial and in-frame only. The sample includes some 170,000 clones, roughly 79% of them seen just once. The sample comprised PBMCs. This TCR was sampled from a young woman in good health and CMV-seropositive. The V and J genes are TRBV7-9 and TRBJ2-1, with 7 bases fitting TRBD2. The CDR3 sequence: CASSSGGSPYNEQFF. CDR3 nucleotide sequence: TGTGCCAGCAGCTCCGGGGGGAGCCCCTACAATGAGCAGTTCTTC.